Below are 8 T cell receptor beta chains sequenced from a single sample in a study of blood T cell repertoires in COVID-19. Here immunoSEQ multiplex PCR was the method, and the copy in TCRdb shows in-frame clones only, minus some. The data contain roughly 48,000 clones, about 90% of them seen just once; the ten biggest clones take up roughly an eighth. The sequencing input was peripheral blood. These receptor sequences come from a human donor in a cohort sampled during active COVID-19.

The CDR3 here is CASSWGRARDYGYTF. In DNA form, the CDR3 reads TGTGCCAGCAGTTGGGGGAGGGCTAGGGACTATGGCTACACCTTC. J is TRBJ1-2 and V is TRBV6-5; perhaps TRBD1 as D (5 bases). In germline, CDR1 is MNHEY, CDR2 SVGAGI. CDR3 length: 15 residues. Trimming pared 4 bases from V and 3 bases from J, leaving 15 bases between.

The CDR3 reads CASSPIEDRNTGELFF. The CDR3 DNA reads as TGTGCCAGCAGCCCGATCGAGGACAGGAACACCGGGGAGCTGTTTTTT. The chain carries TRBV7-3 and TRBJ2-2, with D maybe TRBD1 (6 bases). Trimming shortened V by 5 bases and J by 1 base, and 14 bases separated the two germline ends. CDR3 length: 16 amino acids. Germline V lookup: CDR1 SGHTA, CDR2 FQGTGA. The entire variable domain, with the rest obtained from reference TRBV7-3 and TRBJ2-2, is as follows: GAGVSQTPSNKVTEKGKYVELRCDPISGHTALYWYRQSLGQGPEFLIYFQGTGAADDSGLPNDRFFAVRPEGSVSTLKIQRTERGDSAVYLCASSPIEDRNTGELFFGEGSRLTVL.

This clone was seen once. This chain links TRBV7-9 with TRBJ2-7; 10 bases agree with TRBD1. V lost 5 bases, J lost 6 bases, and 10 bases stayed unmatched. The germline CDR1 and CDR2 sequences are SEHNR and FQNEAQ (reference sequence). This CDR3 spans 15 amino acids. In nucleotides, the CDR3 is TGTGCCAGCAGCCCCCGGAGCGACAGGGGGCGCGAGCAGTACTTC. Protein sequence: CASSPRSDRGREQYF.

The rearrangement joins TRBV9 to TRBJ1-1; 7 bases fit TRBD1. With V trimmed by 4 bases and J by 4 bases, 10 bases remained unmatched. This CDR3 has 15 residues. Germline CDR1 is SGDLS and CDR2 is YYNGEE. In DNA, the CDR3 is TGTGCCAGCAGCTCGAACAGGGGACGGGTCACTGAAGCTTTCTTT. It encodes CASSSNRGRVTEAFF. Based on the CDR3 plus reference TRBV9 and TRBJ1-1, the full variable domain is DSGVTQTPKHLITATGQRVTLRCSPRSGDLSVYWYQQSLDQGLQFLIQYYNGEERAKGNILERFSAQQFPDLHSELNLSSLELGDSALYFCASSSNRGRVTEAFFGQGTRLTVV.

A single count supports this clone. This sequence joins TRBV10-3 and TRBJ1-2; a possible D gene is TRBD1 (5 bases). Trimming left V 1 base short and J 4 bases short, with 13 bases between. The V gene's germline CDR1 is ENHRY and CDR2 SYGVKD. The CDR3 has 15 residues. The CDR3 loop is CAISEFNLGAYGYTF. For the CDR3, the DNA is TGTGCCATCAGTGAGTTTAACCTAGGGGCCTATGGCTACACCTTC.

The gene calls are TRBV27 and TRBJ1-2; 7 bases agree with TRBD1. From germline, CDR1 is MNHEY and CDR2 SMNVEV (reference sequence). Trimming at V came to 5 bases and at J to 5 bases, leaving 8 bases not matched to a gene. The CDR3 has 14 residues. Here the CDR3 reads CASSPRTGHYGYTF. The CDR3 bases are TGTGCCAGCAGTCCGCGGACAGGCCATTATGGCTACACCTTC.

The chain uses TRBV5-8 and TRBJ1-1; 11 bases align to TRBD1. The CDR3 is 16 residues long. J lost 2 bases, V lost 4 bases, and 7 bases had no gene match. Germline V lookup: CDR1 SGHTS, CDR2 YDEGEE. The CDR3 sequence: CASSPRDRGSNTEAFF. The CDR3, as DNA: TGTGCCAGCAGCCCCCGGGACAGGGGGTCTAACACTGAAGCTTTCTTT.

The V and J genes are TRBV6-1 and TRBJ1-4; D is undetermined. This CDR3 region has 17 residues. Trimming pared 1 base from V and 2 bases from J, leaving 14 bases between. The germline gives CDR1 MNHNS, CDR2 SASEGT. CDR3: CASSEGRLPRTNEKLFF. The CDR3 coding sequence is TGTGCCAGCAGTGAAGGGCGCCTCCCCAGGACTAATGAAAAACTGTTTTTT.